This TCR beta chain was sequenced for a study of CD8 T cells in Susac syndrome (dated by TCRdb to the late 2010s). About the investigation overall: Whether CD8+ T cell activation and differentiation in Susac syndrome was antigen driven was tested using repertoire sequencing. Study-wide conclusions, independent of this receptor: The number of individuals in the TCR sequencing and HLA analysis was acknowledged as relatively small.

RNA was extracted using the RNeasy kit, and roughly 0.5 to 1 microgram was reverse transcribed with random hexamers. The immunoSEQ multiplex PCR assay, which covers 54 Vbeta and 13 Jbeta segments, was used to amplify TCR beta CDR3 regions. PCR amplification bias was corrected using a synthetic template baseline for primer optimization and computational correction. As for the authors' bioinformatics: Only productive sequences were kept, with reads annotated to V, D and J genes according to IMGT and analyzed in immunoSEQ Analyzer. Clonality was calculated as one minus the Shannon entropy normalized by log2 of the number of productive unique sequences. For each patient and control, public and private clones were evaluated among the 100 most prevalent clones. A clone was defined as Susac-specific if it was absent from the healthy and MS cohorts, from approximately 980 published viral clones and from other ImmuneACCESS disease sequences. TCRdb reprocessing: public reads trimmed at Q25 with fastp, clones called with MiXCR, in-frame beta chains kept. Identical CDR3 proteins give one entry, which carries the most common genes and DNA. The V and J calls, along with clone size, are taken from TCRdb and not from the paper's own processing. In all, the sample holds about 160,000 distinct CDR3 sequences, and 92% of those were seen once. The leading ten clones occupy roughly 0.08% of the sample.

Peripheral blood CD8+ and CD4+ T cells from healthy donors, Susac syndrome patients and multiple sclerosis patients were profiled by high-throughput TCR beta sequencing. The healthy donors served as controls matched for age and sex. CD8+ TEMRA cells were enriched by FACS, while bulk CD8+ and CD4+ T cells were purified by magnetic negative isolation. Blood was collected in EDTA tubes and processed within 24 hours, with PBMCs isolated through density gradient centrifugation. PBMCs intended for TCR sequencing were cryopreserved in liquid nitrogen and thawed later in a water bath at 37 degrees C. The sorted or isolated CD4+, CD8+ and CD8+ TEMRA cells reached a purity of at least 90%. Concerning this clonotype itself: Its binding antigen is unknown. Per-base qualities were not stored, and no clone one base away is much larger.

The germline V gene supplies CDR1 ENHRY and CDR2 SYGVKD. Including the terminal cysteine and phenylalanine, the CDR3 comprises 12 residues. The CDR3 DNA has 36 bases and is translated from base 1. The trim is 3 bases for V and 2 bases for J, with a gap of 4 bases between the germline ends. The clonotype comes from a human donor in good health. The chain is encoded by TRBV10-3 joined to TRBJ1-2; the D gene remains uncertain. The source material was CD4+ T cells from PBMCs. The CDR3: CAISEQNYGYTF. The DNA is as follows: TGTGCCATCAGTGAACAGAACTATGGCTACACCTTC.